This T cell receptor (beta chain) was captured in a study of OX40 agonist ivuxolimab in advanced cancers. About the study: As their treatment, patients were administered ivuxolimab, an agonistic anti-OX40 (CD134) antibody. In three patients, partial responses were observed, one with hepatocellular carcinoma and two with cutaneous melanoma. Six ivuxolimab dose levels, 0.01 to 10 mg/kg, were given intravenously every 2 weeks.

Autoimmune disease history or systemic immunosuppression barred patients. The CDR3 has 17 amino acids. After removal of 4 bases from V and 4 bases from J, the junction contained 8 bases not matched to a gene. The germline V gene has CDR1 SGHRS and CDR2 YFSETQ. The protocol was immunoSEQ multiplex PCR, while the TCRdb copy is restricted to in-frame clones and leaves out a portion. Seen here are around 99,000 clones, 90% observed once, and the top ten hold about 0.16%. The V gene is TRBV5-1, the J gene TRBJ2-3; 14 bases agree with TRBD2. This specimen consisted of CD4+ or CD8+ T cells sorted from blood, obtained in a trial of the OX40 agonist ivuxolimab. The receptor was isolated from an adult with an advanced solid tumor such as melanoma, head and neck, liver or kidney cancer. CDR3 DNA: TGCGCCAGCAGCCCGGGGGGACTAGCGGGAGTCTCAGATACGCAGTATTTT. This gives the protein CASSPGGLAGVSDTQYF.